A single sample gave rise to the 3 T cell receptor beta chains below, sequenced in a study of cytomegalovirus exposure and HLA in healthy donors (dated by TCRdb to 2016 to 2017). The library relied on the immunoSEQ multiplex PCR assay. A mixture of 60 forward primers for TCR Vbeta segments and 13 reverse primers for TCR Jbeta segments was used in the multiplex PCR. What TCRdb holds here is the immuneACCESS table cut down to in-frame rearrangements. Part of the clones is not present; checked against another copy, under half of the missing clones reflect an unresolved V gene, and the others are unexplained. In all, the sample holds about 97,000 clones, and around 9.6% of those were seen once. Approximately 5.1% of the sample comes from the top ten. The sample comprised PBMCs. The receptors originated from a man aged 50 to 59 in good health and CMV-seropositive.

This clone has only a few counts. V gene TRBV5-4 combines with J gene TRBJ2-1; a possible D gene is TRBD2 (5 bases). V dropped 3 bases and J dropped 6 bases, with 13 bases sitting between them. Germline lookup yields CDR1 SGHNT and CDR2 YYREEE (reference sequence). The CDR3 is 14 amino acids. The CDR3 region is CASSSGIGGNEQFF. CDR3 sequence (DNA): TGTGCCAGCAGCTCGGGAATTGGAGGCAATGAGCAGTTCTTC.

Only a few counts were recorded for this clone. V is TRBV6-5 and J is TRBJ1-1, with D uncertain. Trimming shortened V by 6 bases and J by 1 base, and 9 bases separated the two germline ends. The CDR3 spans 13 residues. From germline, CDR1 is MNHEY and CDR2 SVGAGI. DNA of the CDR3: TGTGCCAGCAGCCAAGACACGAACACTGAAGCTTTCTTT. Amino acids: CASSQDTNTEAFF.

This chain uses TRBV7-3 with TRBJ2-3; the match to TRBD2 covers 13 bases. After removal of 5 bases from V and 0 bases from J, the junction contained 2 bases not matched to a gene. The CDR3 consists of 16 residues. The V gene's germline CDR1 is SGHTA and CDR2 FQGTGA. The CDR3 DNA reads as TGTGCCAGCAGCACGGGACTAGCGGGGAGCACAGATACGCAGTATTTT. This translates into CASSTGLAGSTDTQYF. Based on the CDR3 plus reference TRBV7-3 and TRBJ2-3, the full variable domain is GAGVSQTPSNKVTEKGKYVELRCDPISGHTALYWYRQSLGQGPEFLIYFQGTGAADDSGLPNDRFFAVRPEGSVSTLKIQRTERGDSAVYLCASSTGLAGSTDTQYFGPGTRLTVL.